Below are 23 T cell receptor beta chains sequenced from a single sample in a study of shared clonotypes between healthy human individuals. Some clones are missing from TCRdb's copy, which holds only in-frame ones; the method was immunoSEQ multiplex PCR. Of around 2,000,000 clones listed, roughly 94% are singletons. Naive CD8 cells lacked CD45RO and underwent positive selection for CCR7, leaving out terminally differentiated effector memory CD45RA+ cells. Sequenced input: naive CD8+ T cells sorted from blood. Receptor source: a man between 18 and 29 years old in good health.

The chain recombines TRBV5-8 with TRBJ1-2, with a tentative D call TRBD1 (6 bases). Germline V gene lookup returns CDR1 SGHTS and CDR2 YDEGEE. The CDR3 totals 14 residues. V lost 0 bases to trimming and J lost 8 bases, with 14 bases between them. CDR3 nucleotides: TGTGCCAGCAGCTTGGGGACGGTGGGACACGGCTACACCTTC. This codes for CASSLGTVGHGYTF. Complete variable domain (other parts from reference TRBV5-8 and TRBJ1-2): EAGVTQSPTHLIKTRGQQATLRCSPISGHTSVYWYQQALGLGLQFLLWYDEGEERNRGNFPPRFSGRQFPNYSSELNVNALELEDSALYLCASSLGTVGHGYTFGSGTRLTVV.

As for this clone: The same CDR3 also results from other DNA sequences found in this sample. This chain uses TRBV5-1 with TRBJ2-3; tentatively, D is TRBD1 (5 bases). The germline V gene encodes CDR1 SGHRS and CDR2 YFSETQ. The CDR3 consists of 14 residues. Trimming took 0 bases from V and 4 from J, leaving 9 bases between them. CDR3 amino acids: CASSLAGYADTQYF. CDR3 sequence (DNA): TGCGCCAGCAGCTTGGCAGGGTATGCAGATACGCAGTATTTT.

The rearrangement uses TRBV30 and TRBJ2-7; a weak D match, TRBD2 (6 bases). This CDR3 contains 14 residues. V lost 0 bases and J 3 bases, leaving 12 bases between the germline ends. The germline V gene has CDR1 GTSNPN and CDR2 SVGIG (reference sequence). This chain's CDR3 is CAWSVQGLVYEQYF. The CDR3 DNA sequence: TGTGCCTGGAGTGTTCAGGGACTCGTCTACGAGCAGTACTTC.

The CDR3 is CASSLDLRGVNTEAFF. CDR3 nucleotides: TGTGCCAGCAGCTTAGATCTGCGGGGGGTGAACACTGAAGCTTTCTTT. This chain joins TRBV11-2 and TRBJ1-1; D perhaps matches TRBD1 (5 bases). Deletions cut 0 bases from V and 0 bases from J, with 11 bases between. Germline V gene sequence: CDR1 SGHAT, CDR2 FQNNGV. The CDR3 is 16 residues long.

CDR3 region: CASSLGVAEQFF. CDR3 bases: TGTGCCAGCAGCCTCGGCGTCGCTGAGCAGTTCTTC. V gene TRBV5-6 combines with J gene TRBJ2-1; D not resolved. The germline V gene encodes CDR1 SGHDT and CDR2 YYEEEE. The ends were cut back, 4 bases at V and 9 bases at J, with 11 bases in the middle. This CDR3 is 12 amino acids long.

The chain recombines TRBV7-2 with TRBJ1-2, with D possibly being TRBD1 (5 bases). The CDR3 loop spans 18 amino acids. Germline CDR1 SGHTA, CDR2 FQGNSA. V was clipped by 3 bases and J by 2 bases, with 22 bases between them. The CDR3 is CASSFGGERRRGNYGYTF. Here the CDR3 DNA reads TGTGCCAGCAGCTTCGGGGGGGAAAGACGAAGAGGAAACTATGGCTACACCTTC.

A single count supports this clone. The same CDR3 is also encoded by other DNA sequences in this sample. The rearrangement joins TRBV9 to TRBJ1-1; 9 bases align to TRBD1. The CDR3 spans 13 residues. J was trimmed by 8 bases and V by 3 bases; bases with no gene match: 5. Germline CDR1 SGDLS, CDR2 YYNGEE. The CDR3 nucleotides are TGTGCCAGCAGCGCAGGGACAGGGTTGGAAGCTTTCTTT. This sequence encodes CASSAGTGLEAFF.

The gene calls are TRBV30 and TRBJ1-6, with 7 bases that match TRBD1. The germline CDR1 and CDR2 sequences are GTSNPN and SVGIG (reference sequence). There are 15 residues in the CDR3. The junction had 7 bases not matched to a gene; V was cut back by 4 bases and J by 4 bases. This CDR3 reads CAWMSRQGYNSPLHF. CDR3 coding DNA: TGTGCCTGGATGTCCCGACAGGGTTATAATTCACCCCTCCACTTT.

CDR3 coding DNA: TGTGCCAGCACCCCCCTTGGGGGTGGCGACGAGCAGTACTTC. Its protein product is CASTPLGGGDEQYF. The chain combines TRBV2 with TRBJ2-7; possibly TRBD1 or TRBD2 for D (5 bases each). The CDR3 contains 14 residues. Between the trimmed V and J ends, which lost 7 bases and 5 bases, there was a span of 18 bases. CDR1 is SNHLY, CDR2 FYNNEI, per germline. Complete variable domain (other parts from reference TRBV2 and TRBJ2-7): EPEVTQTPSHQVTQMGQEVILRCVPISNHLYFYWYRQILGQKVEFLVSFYNNEISEKSEIFDDQFSVERPDGSNFTLKIRSTKLEDSAMYFCASTPLGGGDEQYFGPGTRLTVT.

The genes are TRBV7-6 and TRBJ2-7; TRBD2 matches at 12 bases. Germline trimming cut 5 bases from V and 2 bases from J; bases unmatched to any gene: 7. CDR3 length: 16 residues. The germline V gene encodes CDR1 SGHVS and CDR2 FNYEAQ. In DNA, the CDR3 is TGTGCCAGCAGCCGAATTCCTAGCGGGGGGGCCTACGAGCAGTACTTC. As protein: CASSRIPSGGAYEQYF.

The rearrangement links TRBV2 to TRBJ2-1; 7 nucleotides line up with TRBD2. Germline values: CDR1 SNHLY, CDR2 FYNNEI. V was pared by 5 bases and J by 1 base, with 5 bases of the junction left unmatched. The CDR3 loop spans 15 amino acids. CDR3 sequence: CASSSSGASYNEQFF. The CDR3 nucleotides are TGTGCCAGCAGTTCCAGCGGGGCGTCCTACAATGAGCAGTTCTTC.

The chain recombines TRBV5-4 with TRBJ1-4, with a possible D match to TRBD1 (5 bases). The length of the CDR3 is 13 residues. Trimming cost V 4 bases and J 7 bases, with 11 bases left between them. CDR1 and CDR2 (germline): SGHNT, YYREEE (reference sequence). In DNA form, the CDR3 reads TGTGCCAGCAGCATCCAGGGTTCTGAAAAACTGTTTTTT. Its translation: CASSIQGSEKLFF.

The V call is TRBV5-8, the J call TRBJ2-3, with D perhaps TRBD2 (5 bases). V dropped 2 bases and J dropped 2 bases, with 12 bases sitting between them. Germline V gene lookup returns CDR1 SGHTS and CDR2 YDEGEE. This CDR3 spans 15 amino acids. This CDR3 is CASSFEGSNTDTQYF. Written as DNA, the CDR3 is TGTGCCAGCAGCTTCGAGGGATCAAACACAGATACGCAGTATTTT.

This chain connects TRBV10-1 to TRBJ2-7; D is perhaps TRBD1 or TRBD2 (6 bases each). V lost 6 bases, J lost 6 bases, and 15 bases lay in between. The CDR3 spans 13 residues. Germline CDR1 is WNHNN and CDR2 is SYGVQD (reference sequence). This CDR3 reads CASSLGWGAEQYF. The CDR3 bases are TGCGCCAGCAGCCTCGGTTGGGGGGCCGAGCAGTACTTC.

The chain is built from TRBV4-1 and TRBJ2-7, with a tentative D call TRBD1 (6 bases). Trimming left V 2 bases short and J 2 bases short, with 19 bases between. Germline assignment: CDR1 MGHRA and CDR2 YSYEKL. This CDR3 has 17 amino acids. The CDR3 is CASSQTAGAARTYEQYF. The CDR3, as DNA: TGCGCCAGCAGCCAAACGGCAGGGGCCGCGCGTACCTACGAGCAGTACTTC.

This rearrangement joins TRBV13 to TRBJ1-4; 8 bases align to TRBD1. Per the germline V gene, CDR1 is PRHDT and CDR2 is FYEKMQ (reference sequence). The CDR3 is made up of 15 amino acids. With V trimmed by 6 bases and J by 7 bases, 10 bases remained unmatched. The CDR3 protein is CASRPGGQGAEKLFF. The CDR3 region has the DNA TGTGCCAGCAGGCCGGGAGGGCAGGGGGCTGAAAAACTGTTTTTT.

This clone occurred once. V is TRBV6-4 and J is TRBJ1-1; D gene unclear. Per germline, CDR1 MRHNA and CDR2 SNTAGT. The CDR3 runs 13 residues. V lost 4 bases, J lost 5 bases, and 11 bases lay in between. The chain's CDR3 is CASSAFGWTEAFF. The CDR3 DNA is TGTGCCAGCAGTGCCTTTGGGTGGACTGAAGCTTTCTTT.

This chain connects TRBV5-6 to TRBJ2-5; tentatively, D is TRBD1 or TRBD2 (5 bases each). The CDR3 length is 14 residues. The germline V and J ends were trimmed by 4 bases and 4 bases, with 14 bases remaining between them. CDR1 is SGHDT and CDR2 is YYEEEE in the germline V gene. The CDR3 DNA sequence: TGTGCCAGCAGCCCGTGGGACGGGCGAGAGACCCAGTACTTC. Translating gives CASSPWDGRETQYF. Complete variable domain (other parts from reference TRBV5-6 and TRBJ2-5): DAGVTQSPTHLIKTRGQQVTLRCSPKSGHDTVSWYQQALGQGPQFIFQYYEEEERQRGNFPDRFSGHQFPNYSSELNVNALLLGDSALYLCASSPWDGRETQYFGPGTRLLVL.

This clone has more than one count but fewer than ten. CDR3: CAWTLGGAGEQYF. For the CDR3, the DNA is TGTGCCTGGACCCTAGGGGGGGCGGGTGAGCAGTACTTC. The chain carries TRBV30 and TRBJ2-7; perhaps TRBD2 as D (7 bases). V shed 4 bases and J shed 7 bases, with 17 bases lying between them. The V gene's germline CDR1 is GTSNPN and CDR2 SVGIG (reference sequence). The CDR3 covers 13 residues.

The DNA for the CDR3 is TGTGCCAGCAGCTTAGCACTCGCCCTCCCGGGACTAGGAGATGAGCAGTTCTTC. Translated, it gives CASSLALALPGLGDEQFF. The chain is built from TRBV7-9 and TRBJ2-1; TRBD2 matches 8 bases. The germline V gene has CDR1 SEHNR and CDR2 FQNEAQ (reference sequence). This CDR3 has 18 residues. Unmatched junction bases numbered 15, after V lost 0 bases and J lost 8 bases.

This chain joins TRBV15 and TRBJ1-1, with TRBD1 as a possible D gene (5 bases). Germline V gene data show CDR1 as LNHNV and CDR2 as YYDKDF (reference sequence). The germline V and J ends were trimmed by 5 bases and 0 bases, with 16 bases remaining between them. The CDR3 totals 16 residues. CDR3: CATSAGREKMNTEAFF. The CDR3 DNA follows: TGTGCCACCAGCGCCGGCAGGGAGAAAATGAACACTGAAGCTTTCTTT.

On this clone itself: Other DNA sequences from this sample encode an identical CDR3 as well. V and J are TRBV27 and TRBJ1-4; D uncertain. The CDR3 consists of 14 residues. The ends were cut back, 5 bases at V and 4 bases at J, with 11 bases in the middle. Germline V gene data show CDR1 as MNHEY and CDR2 as SMNVEV (reference sequence). The CDR3 DNA reads TGTGCCAGCAGTCTTCTGGGCCTTAATGAAAAACTGTTTTTT. This translates into CASSLLGLNEKLFF.

This chain joins TRBV5-6 and TRBJ2-7; TRBD2 agrees at 8 bases. There are 15 residues in the CDR3. Looked up from germline, CDR1 is SGHDT and CDR2 is YYEEEE. The V segment lost 0 bases and the J segment 3 bases; nucleotides outside the gene matches: 5. The CDR3 coding sequence is TGTGCCAGCAGCTTGGTTGCGCGGGAGGACTACGAGCAGTACTTC. Translating it yields CASSLVAREDYEQYF. Full variable domain (outside the CDR3, taken from reference TRBV5-6 and TRBJ2-7): DAGVTQSPTHLIKTRGQQVTLRCSPKSGHDTVSWYQQALGQGPQFIFQYYEEEERQRGNFPDRFSGHQFPNYSSELNVNALLLGDSALYLCASSLVAREDYEQYFGPGTRLTVT.